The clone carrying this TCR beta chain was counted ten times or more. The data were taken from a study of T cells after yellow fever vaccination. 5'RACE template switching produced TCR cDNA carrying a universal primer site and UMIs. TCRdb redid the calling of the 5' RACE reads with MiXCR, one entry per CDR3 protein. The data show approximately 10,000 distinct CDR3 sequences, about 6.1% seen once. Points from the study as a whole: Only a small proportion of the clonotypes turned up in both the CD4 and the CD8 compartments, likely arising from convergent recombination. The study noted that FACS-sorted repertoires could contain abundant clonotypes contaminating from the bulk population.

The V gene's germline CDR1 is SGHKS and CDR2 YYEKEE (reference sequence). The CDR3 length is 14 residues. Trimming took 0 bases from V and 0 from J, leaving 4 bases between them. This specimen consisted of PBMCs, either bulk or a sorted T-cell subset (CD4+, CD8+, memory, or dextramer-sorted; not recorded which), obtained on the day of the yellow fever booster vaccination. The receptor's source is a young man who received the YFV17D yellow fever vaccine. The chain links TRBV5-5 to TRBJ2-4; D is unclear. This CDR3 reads CASSLDPAKNIQYF. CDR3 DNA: TGTGCCAGCAGCTTGGACCCAGCCAAAAACATTCAGTACTTC.